This T cell receptor beta chain was sequenced for a study of cytomegalovirus exposure and HLA in healthy donors. Primers included in the PCR were 60 Vbeta and 13 Jbeta primers. Profiling relied on immunoSEQ multiplex PCR, and the TCRdb table lists in-frame clones only, not all of them. The table shows about 220,000 clones, with about four fifths occurring only once. Turning to this clone: Antigen unknown. At one boundary the junction diverges from the germline segment, which might be a read error.

Study observations and caveats: Fewer N-insertions than the roughly 670-donor mean were reportedly shown by an Asian-associated ancestry cluster in a later analysis. For most TCR beta V segments, an earlier analysis put the productive rate at about 90% or about 30% of the time. Among TCR beta chains, those listed as cytomegalovirus-associated numbered around 180.

Sequencing was performed on PBMCs. The sequence was collected from a middle-aged woman in good health and CMV-seropositive.

DNA for the CDR3: TGTTCCAGCAGCTTGAGCGCCTACGAGCAGTACTTC. Translated, it gives CSSSLSAYEQYF. The rearrangement links TRBV7-9 to TRBJ2-7, with D hard to call. The CDR3 has 12 residues. The V gene's germline CDR1 is SEHNR and CDR2 FQNEAQ (reference sequence).